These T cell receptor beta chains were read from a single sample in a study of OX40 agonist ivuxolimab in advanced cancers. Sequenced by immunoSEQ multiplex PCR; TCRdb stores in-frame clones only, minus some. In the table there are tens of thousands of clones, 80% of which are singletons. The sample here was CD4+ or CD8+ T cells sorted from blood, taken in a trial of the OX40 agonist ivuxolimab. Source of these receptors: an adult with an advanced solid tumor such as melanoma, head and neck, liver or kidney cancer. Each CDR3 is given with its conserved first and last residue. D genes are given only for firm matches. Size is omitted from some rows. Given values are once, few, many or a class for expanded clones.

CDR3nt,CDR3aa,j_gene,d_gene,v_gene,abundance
TGTGCCAGCAGCCCTCTTCTAGTTATTGAGCAGTTCTTC,CASSPLLVIEQFF,TRBJ2-1,.,TRBV28,.
TGTGCCAGCGGGAACCCGACAGAGTTGAGGCTGTTTTTT,CASGNPTELRLFF,TRBJ1-4,.,TRBV2,.
TGTGCCAGCTCACCACCTCTCGGGGGCAACTCTGGAAACACCATATATTTT,CASSPPLGGNSGNTIYF,TRBJ1-3,.,TRBV18,.
TGCGCCAGCAGCGTACTAGCGGGGGTAAGCGAGCAGTACTTC,CASSVLAGVSEQYF,TRBJ2-7,TRBD2,TRBV4-3,once
TGCGCCAGCAGCCAAGGCGGGGGTTTCTCCTACAATGAGCAGTTCTTC,CASSQGGGFSYNEQFF,TRBJ2-1,TRBD2,TRBV4-3,.
TGTGCTAGTGGTCCGGGAACTCAGCCCCAGCATTTT,CASGPGTQPQHF,TRBJ1-5,.,TRBV12-5,.
TGCGCCAGCAGCCAAGGGGCGTTGGCTAGCTTCAAAGAGTACACCGGGGAGCTGTTTTTT,CASSQGALASFKEYTGELFF,TRBJ2-2,.,TRBV4-3,.
TGCGCCAGCAGCCACCAGACTAGCGGGGGTGGCAATGAGCAGTTCTTC,CASSHQTSGGGNEQFF,TRBJ2-1,TRBD2,TRBV4-3,once
TGTGCCTGGAGTGACCCGAGAAACATTCAGTACTTC,CAWSDPRNIQYF,TRBJ2-4,.,TRBV30,.
TGTGCCAGCAGTACAGGGGGCACAGATACGCAGTATTTT,CASSTGGTDTQYF,TRBJ2-3,TRBD1,TRBV9,.
TGTGCCAGCAGCCCCGAGCGGAGCTCCTACGAGCAGTACTTC,CASSPERSSYEQYF,TRBJ2-7,.,TRBV5-4,few
TGTGCCCGAAGGACTAGCGGGACCACCGGGGAGCTGTTTTTT,CARRTSGTTGELFF,TRBJ2-2,TRBD2,TRBV30,.
TGTGCCAGCAGCCAAGGGGGGAGGGCTTTCTTT,CASSQGGRAFF,TRBJ1-1,.,TRBV7-9,.
TGTGCCAGCAGCCTCCCTCCAGGGGAGGGATCCTACGAGCAGTACTTC,CASSLPPGEGSYEQYF,TRBJ2-7,.,TRBV7-9,.
TGTGCCAGCAGCTTAGGGGTGGACACTGGCTACGAGCAGTACTTC,CASSLGVDTGYEQYF,TRBJ2-7,.,TRBV11-1,.
TGCAGTGCAAGTGATAGAGAGACCCAGTACTTC,CSASDRETQYF,TRBJ2-5,.,TRBV20-1,.
TGCGCCAGCAGCTTGGGCCTAGCGGCATTGGATGAGCAGTTCTTC,CASSLGLAALDEQFF,TRBJ2-1,TRBD2,TRBV5-1,.
TGTGCCAGCAGTTTAGGGCGGGGTGGGAATCAGCCCCAGCATTTT,CASSLGRGGNQPQHF,TRBJ1-5,.,TRBV28,.
TGTGCCAGCAGCTCTCTTAGGCCTGGGGGCACAGATACGCAGTATTTT,CASSSLRPGGTDTQYF,TRBJ2-3,.,TRBV4-2,.
TGTGCCAGCAGTTTATCGGGGGCCAATGAGCAGTTCTTC,CASSLSGANEQFF,TRBJ2-1,.,TRBV28,.
TGCGCCAGCAGTCCGAGCTGGGACAGCCTCTATGGCTACACCTTC,CASSPSWDSLYGYTF,TRBJ1-2,TRBD1,TRBV5-1,.
TGTGCCAGCAGGAAATGGGCGAACACTGAAGCTTTCTTT,CASRKWANTEAFF,TRBJ1-1,.,TRBV6-1,.
TGTGCCAGCAGCTTATGGAGGTTACCCTACGAGCAGTACTTC,CASSLWRLPYEQYF,TRBJ2-7,.,TRBV7-2,.
TGTGCCAGCAGCTTAATGAATGGGGAAAAACTGTTTTTT,CASSLMNGEKLFF,TRBJ1-4,.,TRBV7-9,.
TGTGCCAGCAGCCAAGATATCAGCGGGAGGACCATTTTCTACGAGCAGTACTTC,CASSQDISGRTIFYEQYF,TRBJ2-7,TRBD2,TRBV4-2,.
TGTGCCAGCAGCGGGAAAGAAAGGTTTGGGACCCGCACAGATACGCAGTATTTT,CASSGKERFGTRTDTQYF,TRBJ2-3,.,TRBV9,.
TGTGCCAGCAGGGCAAGTAGGGACAGGCCAAACTACGAGCAGTACTTC,CASRASRDRPNYEQYF,TRBJ2-7,TRBD1,TRBV2,.
TGTGCCTGGAGTCCCCAGGGGGCCGGAGGTGTGAGCACTGAAGCTTTCTTT,CAWSPQGAGGVSTEAFF,TRBJ1-1,TRBD1,TRBV30,.
TGTGCCAGCAACCCGCCGGGGGTCGCTAACTATGGCTACACCTTC,CASNPPGVANYGYTF,TRBJ1-2,.,TRBV28,.
TGTGCCAGCAGGGATGGACAGGCTTACGAGCAGTACTTC,CASRDGQAYEQYF,TRBJ2-7,TRBD1,TRBV6-5,.
TGTGCCAGCAGCTTAGATCGGATCCGAGGGACCCAGTACTTC,CASSLDRIRGTQYF,TRBJ2-5,.,TRBV11-2,.
TGCGCCAGCAGCATAGGACAGGGAGGTGAAAAACTGTTTTTT,CASSIGQGGEKLFF,TRBJ1-4,TRBD1,TRBV5-1,.
TGTGCCAGCAGCTCCTCCGGGACAGATTACAATGAGCAGTTCTTC,CASSSSGTDYNEQFF,TRBJ2-1,.,TRBV21-1,.
TGTGCCAGTAGTATAGAGGGACAGCTTACCTACGAGCAGTACTTC,CASSIEGQLTYEQYF,TRBJ2-7,TRBD1,TRBV19,.
TGCGCCAGCAGCCCAACCGGGACAGGACACCTCTATGGCTACACCTTC,CASSPTGTGHLYGYTF,TRBJ1-2,TRBD1,TRBV4-3,.
TGCGCCAGCAGCCTACAAGAGACCCAGTACTTC,CASSLQETQYF,TRBJ2-5,.,TRBV5-1,.